The following is a T cell receptor (beta chain) sequence with its context. Its antigen is unknown. Base qualities were left out, and no much larger clone turns up one base away. TCR beta CDR3 regions were sequenced from DNA using the immunoSEQ Assay. The authors' pipeline ran thus. T cell density was computed as TCR beta template counts normalized to usable DNA estimated by amplifying housekeeping genes. Richness was estimated using the preseqR package, with extrapolation to 400,000 templates for PBMC samples and to 120,000 templates for tissue samples. Clonality was calculated as one minus Pielou's evenness. Differential abundance testing on productive amino-acid clonotypes, with a minimum total count of 5 and an alpha of 0.1, was used to identify tissue-enriched TCRs. Repertoire overlap between compartments was quantified with the Jaccard Index and Morisita Overlap Index. GLIPH clustered TCR beta CDR3s with public tetramer-defined viral CDR3s; viral motifs required at least three viral sequences plus V-gene enrichment. This immuneACCESS table, as held by TCRdb, lists in-frame sequences with V and J called but not all clones. Of the missing ones, under half trace to an unresolved V gene in checked studies; the others have no known cause. The V and J calls and clone size are taken from that table; D and trimming were inferred from the DNA. The sample includes more than 20,000 clones, with roughly 84% observed a single time. The top ten clonotypes cover more than 4.5% of the sample.

The sample originates from a study of T cells in localized non-small cell lung cancer (TCRdb year 2020). At the level of the whole study: Comparing tumors with uninvolved tumor-adjacent lungs, the study looked at the T cell repertoires of hundreds of patients with early-stage NSCLC. The cohort was made up of about 240 treatment-naive NSCLC patients whose localized lung tumors had been resected. The mean age of the NSCLC patients was about 62 years, with approximately 130 men and around 100 women.

At diagnosis, peripheral blood, uninvolved tumor-adjacent lung and tumor were collected and stored as a combination of fresh-frozen and FFPE material. For TCR repertoire profiling, the blood samples were analyzed as peripheral blood mononuclear cells. Unmatched junction bases come to 3, with V trimmed by 4 bases and J by 3 bases. The germline V gene supplies CDR1 SGDLS and CDR2 YYNGEE. Taken from cysteine to phenylalanine, the CDR3 has 14 residues. Only CDR3 DNA is held: 42 bases, read in frame from base 1. What the authors observed across the whole study: Because of the exploratory design, TCR variables were selected using unadjusted p-values without false-discovery rate correction. Longer overall survival was associated with higher T cell density in blood, whereas shorter survival was associated with higher clonality in adjacent lung. Because multi-region sequencing of the tumors was not done, intratumor heterogeneity could not be ruled out. Of the top 100 tumor clones, a median of roughly 56 were detected in paired uninvolved adjacent lung; about 28 were also among that lung's top 100. The highest T cell clonality was observed in uninvolved tumor-adjacent lung, where clonality exceeded that of tumor, suggesting that antigenic responses were more focused in uninvolved tumor-adjacent lung.

The rearrangement combines TRBV9 with TRBJ2-1, and 8 bases in between align with TRBD1. This TCR derives from a man between 40 and 69 years old with stage II lung adenocarcinoma. Sample: PBMCs, taken before any cancer treatment. CDR3 region: CASSSGGLYNEQFF. The bases read TGTGCCAGCAGCTCAGGGGGCCTCTACAATGAGCAGTTCTTC.